Each of the 8 T cell receptor beta chains below was sequenced from the same sample in a study of T cells in Graves' hyperthyroidism and ophthalmopathy. Using RNA transcripts as the source, TCR beta CDR3 regions were amplified. When the TCR CDR3 underwent first-round RT-PCR, the HTBI primer set was used. A single record per CDR3 protein comes from TCRdb applying MiXCR to the multiplex PCR reads. Counted here are about 400,000 distinct CDR3 sequences, approximately 14% occurring once; the ten biggest clones make up roughly 13%. The sequenced material came from blood. Receptors originate from a man between 18 and 35 years old with Graves' ophthalmopathy.

This clonotype was counted only a few times. The V call is TRBV3-1, the J call TRBJ2-7, with TRBD2 matching 10 bases. Germline V CDR1 and CDR2: LGHDT, YNNKEL (reference sequence). V trimming: 3 bases; J trimming: 7 bases; junction bases outside the gene matches: 9. This CDR3 comprises 15 residues. The CDR3 region has the DNA TGTGCCAGCAGCCACAAGCGGGGGGGCCGAGTTGAGCAGTACTTC. The encoded protein is CASSHKRGGRVEQYF.

The table lists this clonotype with many counts. V gene TRBV20-1 combines with J gene TRBJ2-1; D gene uncertain. This CDR3 contains 16 residues. Germline V CDR1 and CDR2: DFQATT, SNEGSKA (reference sequence). With 1 base removed from V and 5 bases from J, the gap between germline ends came to 18 bases. This CDR3 is CSARGLGRLPHNEQFF. For the CDR3, the DNA is TGCAGTGCTAGAGGCCTCGGGCGGTTGCCCCACAATGAGCAGTTCTTC.

The V gene is TRBV2, the J gene TRBJ2-5, with D unclear. In germline, CDR1 is SNHLY, CDR2 FYNNEI. CDR3 length: 13 residues. Trimming took 1 base from V and 6 from J, leaving 9 bases between them. CDR3 DNA: TGTGCCAGCAGTGAAGAGGTTGGACAGACCCAGTACTTC. It codes for CASSEEVGQTQYF. Using reference TRBV2 and TRBJ2-5 for the parts outside the CDR3, the full variable domain is EPEVTQTPSHQVTQMGQEVILRCVPISNHLYFYWYRQILGQKVEFLVSFYNNEISEKSEIFDDQFSVERPDGSNFTLKIRSTKLEDSAMYFCASSEEVGQTQYFGPGTRLLVL.

There are many counts of this clonotype. This CDR3 is CASSLSPGEQYF. For the CDR3, the DNA is TGTGCCAGCAGTTTATCTCCGGGCGAGCAGTACTTC. This sequence joins TRBV28 and TRBJ2-7; D remains unclear. The germline CDR1 and CDR2 sequences are MDHEN and SYDVKM. Trimming stripped 1 base from V and 6 bases from J, with 7 bases between. The CDR3 contains 12 residues.

This clonotype appeared many times. This chain links TRBV12-3 or TRBV12-4 with TRBJ2-7; TRBD1 aligns across 11 bases. After removal of 8 bases from V and 4 bases from J, the junction contained 4 bases not matched to a gene. This CDR3 is built from 13 residues. CDR3 protein: CASAGTGGYEQYF. CDR3 coding DNA: TGTGCCAGCGCCGGGACAGGGGGATACGAGCAGTACTTC.

This clonotype was found many times. This chain links TRBV9 with TRBJ1-4, with D unclear. Germline CDR1 SGDLS, CDR2 YYNGEE. The ends were cut back, 1 base at V and 3 bases at J, with 4 bases in the middle. CDR3 length equals 13 residues. CDR3 sequence reads: CASSVSPNEKLFF. The CDR3 DNA reads TGTGCCAGCAGCGTATCCCCTAATGAAAAACTGTTTTTT.

This clonotype occurred many times. The chain employs TRBV5-1 and TRBJ2-7; D gene uncertain. The V gene's germline CDR1 is SGHRS and CDR2 YFSETQ. The CDR3 is made up of 17 amino acids. V lost 0 bases, J lost 0 bases, and 16 bases lay in between. CDR3 in amino acids: CASSLVRYGQSSYEQYF. In DNA form, the CDR3 reads TGCGCCAGCAGCTTGGTTCGGTATGGTCAGTCCTCCTACGAGCAGTACTTC.

A few counts support this clonotype. This chain connects TRBV20-1 to TRBJ1-2, with a tentative D call TRBD1 (6 bases). This CDR3 is built from 12 residues. Germline CDR1 and CDR2: DFQATT and SNEGSKA (reference sequence). V lost 6 bases, J lost 6 bases, and 14 bases lay in between. This CDR3 is CSAIDRTNGYTF. DNA for the CDR3: TGCAGTGCCATCGACAGGACCAATGGCTACACCTTC.